The 31 T cell receptor beta chains given below trace back to one sample, sequenced in a study of patients and donors after allogeneic stem cell transplantation (dated by TCRdb to the early 2020s). The library was prepared using RT-PCR. The sequencer listed for this sample is NextSeq 550. TCRdb ran its own pipeline on the public reads, namely fastp trimming at Q25 and MiXCR clone calling, and kept in-frame beta chains. Each entry merges the rows of one CDR3 protein and shows their most common DNA and genes. For this sample there are approximately 220,000 distinct CDR3 sequences; less than 50% appear just once. The ten biggest clones cover around 10% of the sample. Sequencing used blood, either unsorted or a sorted T cell fraction (not recorded which). The receptors here all came from a human donor who was either an allogeneic HSCT recipient or a stem cell or donor lymphocyte infusion donor (not recorded which). It is not recorded whose cells these are; they may come from a transplant donor.

The rearrangement links TRBV12-3 or TRBV12-4 to TRBJ2-5, with D maybe TRBD1 (6 bases). Trimming pared 5 bases from V and 4 bases from J, leaving 14 bases between. The CDR3 contains 14 residues. CDR3 DNA sequence: TGTGCCAGCAGTGCCCCAGGGGAGTCAGAGACCCAGTACTTC. Translation gives CASSAPGESETQYF.

This clonotype appeared a few times. The genes are TRBV30 and TRBJ1-1; D not resolved. CDR1 GTSNPN and CDR2 SVGIG come from the germline V gene (reference sequence). Trimming removed 3 bases from V and 1 base from J, with 9 bases in between. The CDR3 has 13 amino acids. The CDR3 region is CAWRRTENTEAFF. Written as DNA, the CDR3 is TGTGCCTGGAGGCGAACAGAGAACACTGAAGCTTTCTTT.

The V gene is TRBV7-9, the J gene TRBJ2-5, with TRBD2 matching over 7 bases. Germline CDR1 is SEHNR and CDR2 is FQNEAQ (reference sequence). This CDR3 has 13 residues. The J segment lost 5 bases and the V segment lost 2 bases, leaving 2 bases of the junction unmatched. The CDR3 sequence is CASSLSGEETQYF. In DNA, the CDR3 is TGTGCCAGCAGCTTAAGCGGGGAGGAGACCCAGTACTTC.

This clonotype showed up just a few times. This chain joins TRBV7-2 and TRBJ1-2; 7 bases match TRBD1. J gave up 0 bases and V 5 bases, and 3 bases lay outside the gene matches. Germline values: CDR1 SGHTA, CDR2 FQGNSA. This CDR3 is built from 14 residues. The DNA of the CDR3 is TGTGCCAGCAGCCCAGGGGGGCCTAACTATGGCTACACCTTC. Protein product: CASSPGGPNYGYTF. Full variable domain (remainder filled in from reference TRBV7-2 and TRBJ1-2): GAGVSQSPSNKVTEKGKDVELRCDPISGHTALYWYRQSLGQGLEFLIYFQGNSAPDKSGLPSDRFSAERTGGSVSTLTIQRTQQEDSAVYLCASSPGGPNYGYTFGSGTRLTVV.

This clonotype has only a few counts. The genes are TRBV7-9 and TRBJ1-4; 9 nucleotides line up with TRBD1. Germline V CDR1 and CDR2: SEHNR, FQNEAQ (reference sequence). V was pared by 2 bases and J by 7 bases, with 5 bases of the junction left unmatched. The CDR3 covers 15 residues. Here the CDR3 reads CASSLRGQGGEKLFF. In DNA, the CDR3 is TGTGCCAGCAGCTTACGGGGACAGGGCGGTGAAAAACTGTTTTTT.

The V call is TRBV4-2, the J call TRBJ1-5; weak D call: TRBD1 (6 bases). The CDR3 has 15 residues. Trimming removed 4 bases at V and 3 bases at J, with 13 bases between. The V gene's germline CDR1 is LGHNA and CDR2 YNFKEQ. Here the CDR3 reads CASSPSWGPNQPQHF. Here the CDR3 DNA reads TGTGCCAGCAGCCCGTCGTGGGGGCCCAATCAGCCCCAGCATTTT.

The chain has TRBV20-1 and TRBJ1-2; D uncertain. V lost 0 bases and J lost 4, with 12 bases in between. This CDR3 has 14 residues. The germline V gene encodes CDR1 DFQATT and CDR2 SNEGSKA (reference sequence). CDR3 DNA sequence: TGCAGTGCTAGAGATCGTGGTGGGATCTATGGCTACACCTTC. This codes for CSARDRGGIYGYTF.

The chain has TRBV5-1 and TRBJ1-1, with D unresolved. CDR1 and CDR2 from the germline V gene are SGHRS and YFSETQ. V was clipped by 0 bases and J by 4 bases, with 7 bases between them. There are 13 residues in the CDR3. As DNA, the CDR3 is TGCGCCAGCAGCTTGGCAGCAGTCACTGAAGCTTTCTTT. Translation gives CASSLAAVTEAFF.

CDR3 sequence reads: CASSRNRGLDYGYTF. The CDR3 DNA sequence: TGCGCCAGCAGCCGGAACAGGGGGCTGGACTATGGCTACACCTTC. The rearrangement uses TRBV4-3 and TRBJ1-2, with 9 positions matching TRBD1. This CDR3 region has 15 residues. V trimming: 4 bases; J trimming: 3 bases; junction bases outside the gene matches: 6. Germline-derived CDR1 and CDR2 are LGHNA and YSLEER.

V and J are TRBV12-3 or TRBV12-4 and TRBJ2-2, with a tentative D call TRBD1 (5 bases). V lost 2 bases to trimming and J lost 4 bases, with 11 bases between them. There are 15 residues in the CDR3. This CDR3 is CASSLWQGGTGELFF. CDR3 nucleotides: TGTGCCAGCAGTTTATGGCAGGGCGGCACCGGGGAGCTGTTTTTT.

The chain couples TRBV5-1 to TRBJ1-5, with D unresolved. The germline CDR1 and CDR2 sequences are SGHRS and YFSETQ. V dropped 4 bases and J dropped 5 bases, with 13 bases sitting between them. This CDR3 region has 14 residues. The CDR3 loop reads CASSPGSNHQPQHF. The CDR3 coding sequence is TGCGCCAGCAGCCCCGGGTCCAACCATCAGCCCCAGCATTTT.

This clonotype was seen a handful of times. V gene TRBV4-1 combines with J gene TRBJ1-1; D is unresolved. The CDR3 loop spans 14 amino acids. Looked up from germline, CDR1 is MGHRA and CDR2 is YSYEKL. V was cut by 0 bases and J by 1 base, with 6 bases left in between. The CDR3 here is CASSQEGPNTEAFF. Written as DNA, the CDR3 is TGCGCCAGCAGCCAAGAAGGACCGAACACTGAAGCTTTCTTT.

CDR3 residues: CSVDSGLVGGELFF. CDR3 DNA: TGCAGCGTTGATTCGGGACTAGTCGGCGGGGAGCTGTTTTTT. The chain links TRBV29-1 to TRBJ2-2, with TRBD2 identical over 8 bases. This CDR3 has 14 amino acids. Germline CDR1 is SQVTM and CDR2 is ANQGSEA. V trimming: 3 bases; J trimming: 7 bases; junction bases outside the gene matches: 7.

This clonotype was seen a single time. This chain connects TRBV4-2 to TRBJ1-1, with TRBD1 identical over 9 bases. V trimming: 3 bases; J trimming: 4 bases; junction bases outside the gene matches: 3. The CDR3 covers 14 residues. Germline loops: CDR1 LGHNA, CDR2 YNFKEQ. The CDR3 sequence is CASSHATGGTEAFF. CDR3 DNA sequence: TGTGCCAGCAGCCATGCGACAGGGGGCACTGAAGCTTTCTTT.

The V call is TRBV20-1, the J call TRBJ2-3, with D perhaps TRBD1 or TRBD2 (5 bases each). This CDR3 is built from 16 residues. Deletions cut 0 bases from V and 7 bases from J, with 20 bases between. The germline V gene encodes CDR1 DFQATT and CDR2 SNEGSKA (reference sequence). CDR3 amino acids: CSARDLNGAPLYTQYF. DNA of the CDR3: TGCAGTGCTAGAGATCTGAACGGGGCCCCGCTTTATACGCAGTATTTT.

The chain carries TRBV5-1 and TRBJ1-6, with 7 nucleotides matching TRBD1. Germline assignment: CDR1 SGHRS and CDR2 YFSETQ. The CDR3 is made up of 18 amino acids. The trim removed 2 bases at V and 0 bases at J, leaving 8 bases unmatched. CDR3: CASSFDPGGSSYNSPLHF. The CDR3 DNA reads as TGCGCCAGCAGCTTCGACCCAGGGGGGAGCTCCTATAATTCACCCCTCCACTTT.

This clonotype has only a few counts. CDR3 residues: CASEGRGSGGYTF. CDR3 DNA: TGTGCCAGCGAGGGCAGGGGCTCGGGTGGCTACACCTTC. This chain uses TRBV6-6 with TRBJ1-2; possibly TRBD1 for D (6 bases). Germline CDR1 and CDR2: MNHNY and SVGAGI (reference sequence). V dropped 8 bases and J dropped 7 bases, with 17 bases sitting between them. The length of the CDR3 is 13 residues.

This clonotype was picked up a small number of times. The chain has TRBV28 and TRBJ1-5, with TRBD1 identical over 8 bases. CDR1 and CDR2 (germline): MDHEN, SYDVKM. V was clipped by 5 bases and J by 7 bases; unmatched bases: 7. The CDR3 spans 14 residues. The DNA for the CDR3 is TGTGCCAGCAGTCGGACAGGGTGGTTACAGCCCCAGCATTTT. This codes for CASSRTGWLQPQHF.

There are a few counts of this clonotype. The gene calls are TRBV28 and TRBJ1-5; D gene ambiguous. Germline V gene lookup returns CDR1 MDHEN and CDR2 SYDVKM. With 9 bases removed from V and 1 base from J, the gap between germline ends came to 16 bases. There are 15 residues in the CDR3. DNA of the CDR3: TGTGCCAGGCGAAATGGCCAGGACAGCAATCAGCCCCAGCATTTT. Protein: CARRNGQDSNQPQHF.

V and J are TRBV5-1 and TRBJ2-7; 9 positions agree with TRBD1. V lost 4 bases to trimming and J lost 3 bases; unmatched junction nucleotides: 2. The length of the CDR3 is 13 residues. Per the germline V gene, CDR1 is SGHRS and CDR2 is YFSETQ. The CDR3 DNA reads as TGCGCCAGCAGCACGGGACAGGGCTACGAGCAGTACTTC. Translated, it gives CASSTGQGYEQYF.

A few counts support this clonotype. The chain couples TRBV4-2 to TRBJ1-5, with 7 positions matching TRBD1. Trimming cost V 3 bases and J 4 bases; bases outside gene matches: 3. Per the germline V gene, CDR1 is LGHNA and CDR2 is YNFKEQ. The CDR3 extends over 14 amino acids. CDR3 DNA: TGTGCCAGCAGCCACCCAGGGGGAAATCAGCCCCAGCATTTT. Its translation is CASSHPGGNQPQHF.

V usage is TRBV5-1 and J usage is TRBJ1-1, with D hard to call. CDR1 is SGHRS and CDR2 is YFSETQ in the germline V gene. The CDR3 length is 14 residues. Trimming left V 1 base short and J 5 bases short, with 12 bases between. DNA for the CDR3: TGCGCCAGCAGCTTGTTTGGGGTAGGAACTGAAGCTTTCTTT. It specifies CASSLFGVGTEAFF.

This clonotype occurred a few times. The chain carries TRBV3-1 and TRBJ1-1; weak D call: TRBD1 (6 bases). V was trimmed by 3 bases and J by 4 bases, leaving 9 bases between them. Germline V gives CDR1 LGHDT, CDR2 YNNKEL (reference sequence). The CDR3 extends over 13 amino acids. The CDR3 reads CASSQGAVTEAFF. The CDR3 DNA follows: TGTGCCAGCAGCCAGGGGGCGGTCACTGAAGCTTTCTTT.

The V gene is TRBV20-1, the J gene TRBJ2-1, with 9 nucleotides matching TRBD2. V was clipped by 6 bases and J by 3 bases; unmatched bases: 3. The CDR3 loop spans 13 amino acids. The germline V gene encodes CDR1 DFQATT and CDR2 SNEGSKA (reference sequence). The DNA of the CDR3 is TGCAGTGCGACGACTAGCGGCTACAATGAGCAGTTCTTC. It translates to CSATTSGYNEQFF.

This clonotype turned up a few times. This chain links TRBV7-3 with TRBJ2-5, with D perhaps matching TRBD1 (6 bases). V dropped 2 bases and J dropped 3 bases, with 10 bases sitting between them. This CDR3 comprises 14 residues. Germline V gene sequence: CDR1 SGHTA, CDR2 FQGTGA. The CDR3 spells CASSLQGREETQYF. As DNA, the CDR3 is TGTGCCAGCAGCTTACAGGGGCGCGAAGAGACCCAGTACTTC.

The chain couples TRBV12-3 or TRBV12-4 to TRBJ2-2; D is undetermined. The germline V and J ends were trimmed by 6 bases and 5 bases, with 7 bases remaining between them. This CDR3 contains 12 residues. CDR3 DNA sequence: TGTGCCAGCAGGTCCGGGACCGGGGAGCTGTTTTTT. It translates to CASRSGTGELFF.

This clonotype was counted a few times. This sequence joins TRBV6-5 and TRBJ1-3; possible D gene TRBD1, 5 bases. Trimming removed 2 bases from V and 8 bases from J, with 10 bases in between. The CDR3 covers 13 residues. CDR1 is MNHEY, CDR2 SVGAGI, per germline. CDR3 amino acids: CASSYTRGDTIYF. In nucleotides, the CDR3 is TGTGCCAGCAGTTACACCCGAGGGGACACCATATATTTT.

This clonotype has more than one count but fewer than ten. The genes are TRBV7-9 and TRBJ1-5; no reliable D call. There are 12 residues in the CDR3. The V end lost 5 bases, the J end lost 4 bases, and 6 bases lay between the germline ends. The germline V gene has CDR1 SEHNR and CDR2 FQNEAQ (reference sequence). The CDR3 loop reads CASSETNQPQHF. CDR3 DNA sequence: TGTGCCAGCAGCGAGACGAATCAGCCCCAGCATTTT.

This clonotype was observed a few times. The chain uses TRBV18 and TRBJ1-2; 7 bases match TRBD1. Germline assignment: CDR1 KGHSH and CDR2 LQKENI. Trimming at V came to 3 bases and at J to 8 bases, leaving 6 bases not matched to a gene. This CDR3 has 13 amino acids. The CDR3 is CASSPTGSKGYTF. CDR3 DNA: TGTGCCAGCTCACCGACAGGGTCGAAAGGCTACACCTTC.

Worth noting for this clonotype: The junction shows a germline mismatch at one end, possibly a read error. V usage is TRBV6-5 and J usage is TRBJ2-5; 9 nucleotides match TRBD1. Germline values: CDR1 MNHEY, CDR2 SVGAGI. The CDR3 length is 15 residues. The CDR3 region is CVSSHTGTGQETQYF. The CDR3 DNA reads TGTGTCAGCAGTCACACCGGGACAGGGCAAGAGACCCAGTACTTC.

The chain employs TRBV25-1 and TRBJ2-7; the D gene is possibly TRBD1 (5 bases). The germline V gene has CDR1 MGHDK and CDR2 SYGVNS. The CDR3 is 13 amino acids. V was clipped by 5 bases and J by 3 bases, with 11 bases between them. CDR3 sequence (DNA): TGTGCCAGCAGTAATGACAGACGCTACGAGCAGTACTTC. Its protein product is CASSNDRRYEQYF.